One sample yielded the 30 T cell receptor beta chains listed below, sequenced in a study of spatial heterogeneity in lung cancer. This sample's time point: sample taken at primary tumor resection. TCRdb ran MiXCR on the 5' RACE reads and lists one entry per CDR3 protein. The sample has tens of thousands of distinct CDR3 sequences; approximately 3% are singletons. Sequenced here: normal lung tissue next to the tumor, sampled at surgery. These receptors originate from a male donor with early-stage non-small cell lung cancer.

The genes are TRBV18 and TRBJ2-7; TRBD2 agrees at 7 bases. V lost 3 bases and J lost 0; bases outside the gene matches: 5. Germline loops: CDR1 KGHSH, CDR2 LQKENI. This CDR3 has 15 residues. This CDR3 reads CASSPTTGGSYEQYF. In nucleotides, the CDR3 is TGTGCCAGCTCACCGACAACGGGAGGCTCCTACGAGCAGTACTTC.

This clonotype occurred many times. This chain links TRBV3-1 with TRBJ1-5; D possibly corresponds to TRBD1 (5 bases). Looked up from germline, CDR1 is LGHDT and CDR2 is YNNKEL (reference sequence). The CDR3 runs to 13 residues. The V end was cut by 5 bases, the J end by 7 bases, with 12 bases between. DNA of the CDR3: TGTGCCAGCAGCGGGGTCCCAGGGCAGCCCCAGCATTTT. This encodes CASSGVPGQPQHF.

This clonotype showed up many times. The V and J genes are TRBV6-2 or TRBV6-3 and TRBJ2-3; D not resolved. The CDR3 covers 15 residues. V was trimmed by 0 bases and J by 4 bases, leaving 11 bases between them. Germline CDR1 reads MNHEY; CDR2 reads SVGEGT. CDR3 residues: CASSYSARAPDTQYF. The CDR3 nucleotides are TGTGCCAGCAGTTACTCCGCACGGGCCCCAGATACGCAGTATTTT.

The table lists this clonotype with many counts. For the CDR3, the DNA is TGCGCCAGCAGCCTTCTTCCCCTCGGTTCCCAGGAGGAGCAGTTCTTC. Translation: CASSLLPLGSQEEQFF. J is TRBJ2-1 and V is TRBV5-1; D is unresolved. Germline CDR1 SGHRS, CDR2 YFSETQ. Trimming pared 4 bases from V and 10 bases from J, leaving 24 bases between. This CDR3 has 16 residues.

This clonotype was seen ten or more times. The chain uses TRBV2 and TRBJ1-3; TRBD1 agrees at 9 bases. The CDR3 loop spans 18 amino acids. With V trimmed by 3 bases and J by 2 bases, 11 bases remained unmatched. Germline lookup yields CDR1 SNHLY and CDR2 FYNNEI. As DNA, the CDR3 is TGTGCCAGCAGTGATTTCCTCGGACAGGGGATCGCTGGAAACACCATATATTTT. This codes for CASSDFLGQGIAGNTIYF.

Ten or more counts support this clonotype. This chain joins TRBV6-2 or TRBV6-3 and TRBJ2-3, with 7 bases aligning to TRBD2. The CDR3 consists of 16 residues. Germline V gene sequence: CDR1 MNHEY, CDR2 SVGEGT. With V trimmed by 5 bases and J by 3 bases, 11 bases remained unmatched. This CDR3 reads CASSPTSSVTTDTQYF. The DNA for the CDR3 is TGTGCCAGCAGTCCGACTAGCTCCGTTACAACAGATACGCAGTATTTT.

This clonotype has at least ten counts. The gene calls are TRBV12-3 or TRBV12-4 and TRBJ2-3; maybe TRBD2 (6 bases). V shed 0 bases and J shed 10 bases, with 8 bases lying between them. CDR3 size: 12 residues. The CDR3 region has the DNA TGTGCCAGCAGTTTAGCGGGGGGAGCGCAGTATTTT. It is translated as CASSLAGGAQYF.

Many counts were recorded for this clonotype. The V call is TRBV28, the J call TRBJ1-5; D is unresolved. V was trimmed by 4 bases and J by 3 bases, leaving 13 bases between them. CDR3 size: 15 residues. Germline V lookup: CDR1 MDHEN, CDR2 SYDVKM. The CDR3: CASSSPPQTNQPQHF. CDR3 sequence (DNA): TGTGCCAGCAGTTCCCCCCCACAGACCAATCAGCCCCAGCATTTT.

This clonotype was observed at least ten times. The chain is built from TRBV29-1 and TRBJ1-3; possibly TRBD1 for D (5 bases). Looked up from germline, CDR1 is SQVTM and CDR2 is ANQGSEA. The CDR3 is made up of 14 amino acids. Trimming removed 4 bases from V and 3 bases from J, with 13 bases in between. The CDR3, as DNA: TGCAGCGTTGTCGGTATGGGGGATGGAAACACCATATATTTT. Its protein product is CSVVGMGDGNTIYF.

This clonotype appeared many times. V usage is TRBV11-3 and J usage is TRBJ2-1, with TRBD2 as a possible D gene (6 bases). Trimming removed 0 bases from V and 9 bases from J, with 18 bases in between. This CDR3 comprises 16 residues. Germline V gene sequence: CDR1 SGHNT, CDR2 YENEEA. The CDR3 bases are TGTGCCAGCAGCTTAGACGGCGGGGTAGCGGCCAGTGAGCAGTTCTTC. It codes for CASSLDGGVAASEQFF.

The sample holds many counts of this clonotype. This chain links TRBV5-1 with TRBJ2-7, with D perhaps TRBD2 (6 bases). The CDR3 runs to 13 residues. Per germline, CDR1 SGHRS and CDR2 YFSETQ. The ends were cut back, 5 bases at V and 3 bases at J, with 12 bases in the middle. This CDR3 is CASSPRDFYEQYF. The CDR3 nucleotides are TGCGCCAGCAGTCCTAGGGACTTCTACGAGCAGTACTTC.

There are many counts of this clonotype. This chain connects TRBV3-1 to TRBJ2-7, with D possibly TRBD2 on 5 matching bases. The CDR3 totals 17 residues. Trimming removed 0 bases from V and 1 base from J, with 16 bases in between. Germline CDR1 LGHDT, CDR2 YNNKEL (reference sequence). CDR3 DNA sequence: TGTGCCAGCAGCCAAGATTTGAGGGCTACCGATTCCTACGAGCAGTACTTC. Translation: CASSQDLRATDSYEQYF.

This clonotype came up many times. The chain carries TRBV7-2 and TRBJ2-3; D gene uncertain. V gave up 2 bases and J gave up 0 bases, with 15 bases separating them. The CDR3 loop spans 17 amino acids. The germline V gene has CDR1 SGHTA and CDR2 FQGNSA. The CDR3 DNA follows: TGTGCCAGCAGCTTAATGGTGCGGAGCCACAGCACAGATACGCAGTATTTT. Protein: CASSLMVRSHSTDTQYF.

The CDR3: CAAGGPSTGELFF. The CDR3 DNA is TGTGCCGCAGGGGGGCCGAGCACCGGGGAGCTGTTTTTT. This chain links TRBV3-1 with TRBJ2-2; D might be TRBD1 (7 bases). The CDR3 has 13 residues. V shed 11 bases and J shed 4 bases, with 14 bases lying between them. Germline V CDR1 and CDR2: LGHDT, YNNKEL (reference sequence).

The sample holds a few counts of this clonotype. The chain carries TRBV6-5 and TRBJ2-3; 9 positions agree with TRBD2. The germline CDR1 and CDR2 sequences are MNHEY and SVGAGI. Trimming at V came to 6 bases and at J to 9 bases, leaving 16 bases not matched to a gene. The CDR3 has 16 amino acids. The CDR3: CASSSAAGRRGGTQYF. The CDR3 DNA is TGTGCCAGCAGCTCCGCGGCCGGCAGGCGGGGGGGGACGCAGTATTTT.

This clonotype has a count of ten or more. This sequence joins TRBV21-1 and TRBJ2-3. TRBV21-1 is deemed a pseudogene. This CDR3 has 14 amino acids. The CDR3 sequence: CASSKATGTDTQYF. The DNA for the CDR3 is TGTGCCAGCAGCAAAGCGACGGGGACAGATACGCAGTATTTT.

Ten or more counts support this clonotype. The chain has TRBV11-2 and TRBJ1-2, with D possibly matching TRBD1 (5 bases). The length of the CDR3 is 14 residues. V lost 3 bases, J lost 2 bases, and 10 bases lay in between. The germline gives CDR1 SGHAT, CDR2 FQNNGV. The CDR3 loop is CASSFGGDNYGYTF. The CDR3 bases are TGTGCCAGCAGCTTTGGAGGGGACAACTATGGCTACACCTTC.

This clonotype was counted ten times or more. The CDR3 coding sequence is TGTGCCACGCGGTCGAGCGGGAGCACAGATACGCAGTATTTT. Residues: CATRSSGSTDTQYF. V usage is TRBV15 and J usage is TRBJ2-3; possibly TRBD2 for D (6 bases). Germline V CDR1 and CDR2: LNHNV, YYDKDF (reference sequence). V was pared by 9 bases and J by 0 bases, with 13 bases between. The CDR3 length is 14 residues.

In this sample, this clonotype turned up many times. J is TRBJ1-5 and V is TRBV24-1; D is ambiguous. The V gene lost 1 base and the J gene lost 6 bases, with 6 bases spanning the gap. CDR3 length: 13 residues. Germline values: CDR1 KGHDR, CDR2 SFDVKD. As DNA, the CDR3 is TGTGCCACCAGTGATTTTTCGGGTCAGCCCCAGCATTTT. Its translation is CATSDFSGQPQHF.

Ten or more counts support this clonotype. V usage is TRBV27 and J usage is TRBJ2-6; 7 bases agree with TRBD1. The V segment lost 6 bases and the J segment 2 bases; nucleotides outside the gene matches: 10. Germline CDR1 is MNHEY and CDR2 is SMNVEV (reference sequence). The CDR3 has 17 residues. The CDR3 is CASSLRQGLAGANVLTF. CDR3 nucleotides: TGTGCCAGCAGCCTACGACAGGGCCTTGCTGGGGCCAACGTCCTGACTTTC.

This clonotype appeared many times. The DNA for the CDR3 is TGTGCCAGCAGCGCCTTTTTACTAGCGGGAGGACGGGATGAGCAGTTCTTC. This translates into CASSAFLLAGGRDEQFF. The rearrangement joins TRBV9 to TRBJ2-1; 12 bases match TRBD2. The CDR3 spans 17 residues. The trim removed 3 bases at V and 8 bases at J, leaving 12 bases unmatched. Germline V gene data show CDR1 as SGDLS and CDR2 as YYNGEE.

This clonotype was counted many times. The genes are TRBV5-5 and TRBJ1-1, with D uncertain. The CDR3 is 14 amino acids. The germline V gene has CDR1 SGHKS and CDR2 YYEKEE (reference sequence). V was trimmed by 1 base and J by 0 bases, leaving 7 bases between them. The CDR3 sequence: CASSLRRMNTEAFF. In nucleotides, the CDR3 is TGTGCCAGCAGCTTGCGGCGGATGAACACTGAAGCTTTCTTT.

This clonotype has at least ten counts. This rearrangement joins TRBV29-1 to TRBJ1-3; D may be TRBD1 (5 bases). The CDR3 loop spans 12 amino acids. Per the germline V gene, CDR1 is SQVTM and CDR2 is ANQGSEA. Trimming left V 7 bases short and J 4 bases short, with 11 bases between. CDR3 in amino acids: CSGDVGGNTIYF. Here the CDR3 DNA reads TGCAGCGGGGACGTAGGGGGAAACACCATATATTTT.

This clonotype has a count of ten or more. J is TRBJ1-4 and V is TRBV7-2, with unresolved D. Germline V gives CDR1 SGHTA, CDR2 FQGNSA. This CDR3 comprises 13 residues. V dropped 8 bases and J dropped 8 bases, with 15 bases sitting between them. Here the CDR3 reads CASQDGFGEKLFF. DNA for the CDR3: TGTGCCAGCCAAGACGGTTTTGGCGAAAAACTGTTTTTT.

The sample holds many counts of this clonotype. The chain recombines TRBV5-1 with TRBJ1-3, with TRBD1 as a possible D gene (5 bases). The V end lost 4 bases, the J end lost 1 base, and 15 bases lay between the germline ends. The CDR3 has 16 amino acids. The germline V gene encodes CDR1 SGHRS and CDR2 YFSETQ. The CDR3 spells CASSLSPGRSGNTIYF. Here the CDR3 DNA reads TGCGCCAGCAGCCTCTCACCGGGACGATCTGGAAACACCATATATTTT.

This clonotype came up many times. CDR3 residues: CSASGGGRTSGAKYQETQYF. CDR3 bases: TGCAGTGCTAGTGGGGGAGGTAGAACTAGCGGGGCTAAATACCAAGAGACCCAGTACTTC. This chain connects TRBV20-1 to TRBJ2-5; 10 nucleotides align to TRBD2. CDR3 length: 20 residues. Losses at the gene ends were 3 bases for V and 0 bases for J; bases not matched to a gene: 19. The V gene's germline CDR1 is DFQATT and CDR2 SNEGSKA (reference sequence).

This clonotype was observed many times. The CDR3 DNA sequence: TGCGCCAGCAGTGAGTCGAGAAACCAGGGTTACGAGCAGTACTTC. Translation: CASSESRNQGYEQYF. The rearrangement joins TRBV10-1 to TRBJ2-7; D might be TRBD1 (5 bases). Deletions cut 0 bases from V and 4 bases from J, with 13 bases between. In germline, CDR1 is WNHNN, CDR2 SYGVQD (reference sequence). The CDR3 consists of 15 residues.

This clonotype was observed at least ten times. The V and J genes are TRBV9 and TRBJ1-6; D ambiguous. Germline CDR1 is SGDLS and CDR2 is YYNGEE. V shed 3 bases and J shed 8 bases, with 12 bases lying between them. The CDR3 consists of 14 residues. The CDR3 reads CASSGYNRDSPLHF. The CDR3 DNA is TGTGCCAGCAGCGGGTACAACCGGGATTCACCCCTCCACTTT.

This clonotype occurred many times. The chain combines TRBV4-1 with TRBJ1-5; D gene uncertain. The CDR3 loop spans 13 amino acids. V lost 0 bases, J lost 6 bases, and 6 bases lay in between. Germline V lookup: CDR1 MGHRA, CDR2 YSYEKL. The CDR3 DNA reads as TGCGCCAGCAGCCAAGATTTAAGTCAGCCCCAGCATTTT. Translated, it gives CASSQDLSQPQHF.

This clonotype was counted at least ten times. The chain joins TRBV3-1 to TRBJ1-3; D uncertain. The CDR3 contains 16 residues. The V gene lost 1 base and the J gene lost 4 bases, with 14 bases spanning the gap. Germline-derived CDR1 and CDR2 are LGHDT and YNNKEL (reference sequence). This CDR3 is CASSQGIRLNGNTIYF. The CDR3 DNA is TGTGCCAGCAGCCAAGGGATTCGTCTGAACGGAAACACCATATATTTT.